The sequence of this T cell receptor beta chain was determined in a study of blood T cell repertoires in COVID-19. As for the study in general: The United States, Italy and Spain provided the acute and convalescent COVID-19 samples.

This clone has just one count. V lost 2 bases to trimming and J lost 0 bases; unmatched junction nucleotides: 0. Germline CDR1 is SQVTM and CDR2 is ANQGSEA. The CDR3 runs 14 residues. Clones were sequenced by immunoSEQ multiplex PCR, and TCRdb holds only the in-frame ones, with some missing. This repertoire shows 180,000 or so clones, more than 75% found once; its top ten account for around 14%. During the 2 weeks before they entered the study, exposed participants had met someone with a PCR-confirmed or clinician-diagnosed COVID-19 case. Sequencing input: PBMCs or T cells enriched from blood (not recorded which). The sequence was collected from a man aged 55 to 70 who had been exposed to COVID-19. The genes are TRBV29-1 and TRBJ2-4, with 8 bases identical to TRBD1. CDR3: CSVETGGAKNIQYF. The CDR3 coding sequence is TGCAGCGTTGAAACAGGGGGAGCCAAAAACATTCAGTACTTC.